The 7 T cell receptor beta chains reported below all come from one sample, sequenced in a study of blood T cell repertoires in COVID-19. TCRdb keeps only in-frame clones here, not all; method: immunoSEQ multiplex PCR. This table holds a few hundred thousand clones, around 89% found once. The material sequenced was peripheral blood. These receptors all stem from a woman aged 55-70 years with COVID-19, enrolled during active disease.

This clone was recorded only once. CDR3 sequence: CASSDRPYEQYF. CDR3 coding DNA: TGTGCCAGCAGCGACAGGCCCTACGAGCAGTACTTC. This rearrangement joins TRBV3-1 (or the pseudogene TRBV3-2) to TRBJ2-7, with TRBD1 as a possible D gene (6 bases). The CDR3 sequence is 12 residues long. Germline V gene data show CDR1 as LGHDT and CDR2 as YNNKEL (reference sequence). V was clipped by 5 bases and J by 2 bases, with 7 bases between them.

The chain recombines TRBV6-1 with TRBJ1-2, with unresolved D. Trimming pared 3 bases from V and 2 bases from J, leaving 16 bases between. The CDR3 has 16 residues. Germline CDR1 reads MNHNS; CDR2 reads SASEGT. This chain's CDR3 is CASSDPGGRSNYGYTF. As DNA, the CDR3 is TGTGCCAGCAGTGACCCCGGCGGGCGGAGCAACTATGGCTACACCTTC.

This rearrangement joins TRBV6-5 to TRBJ1-1; D may be TRBD1 (6 bases). There are 15 residues in the CDR3. Germline V lookup: CDR1 MNHEY, CDR2 SVGAGI. Between the trimmed V and J ends, which lost 6 bases and 3 bases, there was a span of 17 bases. The CDR3 loop is CASSWGGLRDTEAFF. CDR3 nucleotides: TGTGCCAGCAGCTGGGGGGGGCTTCGGGACACTGAAGCTTTCTTT.

This rearrangement joins TRBV4-3 to TRBJ2-3, with D uncertain. Trimming took 1 base from V and 0 from J, leaving 11 bases between them. The CDR3 totals 16 residues. Germline V gene data show CDR1 as LGHNA and CDR2 as YSLEER. CDR3 DNA: TGCGCCAGCAGCCAAGTCACTGTATTGAGCACAGATACGCAGTATTTT. This sequence encodes CASSQVTVLSTDTQYF.

The chain carries TRBV5-1 and TRBJ1-4, with 7 positions matching TRBD1. CDR3 size: 15 residues. Germline CDR1 SGHRS, CDR2 YFSETQ. The trim removed 4 bases at V and 0 bases at J, leaving 3 bases unmatched. This chain's CDR3 is CASSQGGATNEKLFF. CDR3 nucleotide sequence: TGCGCCAGCAGCCAGGGGGGAGCAACTAATGAAAAACTGTTTTTT.

J is TRBJ1-2 and V is TRBV4-2; D gene uncertain. This CDR3 is built from 15 residues. CDR1 is LGHNA and CDR2 is YNFKEQ in the germline V gene. Trimming took off 1 base at V and 3 bases at J, with 12 bases between the two ends. CDR3 bases: TGTGCCAGCAGCCAAGGAAGACTCGAGGACTATGGCTACACCTTC. Its protein product is CASSQGRLEDYGYTF.

The chain combines TRBV5-4 with TRBJ1-6; 7 positions agree with TRBD1. Trimming took 2 bases from V and 5 from J; bases not matched to a gene: 4. The CDR3 runs to 15 residues. Germline V gene sequence: CDR1 SGHNT, CDR2 YYREEE (reference sequence). The CDR3 here is CASSLGGGDNSPLHF. DNA of the CDR3: TGTGCCAGCAGCTTAGGAGGGGGCGATAATTCACCCCTCCACTTT. The variable domain in full, completed from reference TRBV5-4 and TRBJ1-6, reads ETGVTQSPTHLIKTRGQQVTLRCSSQSGHNTVSWYQQALGQGPQFIFQYYREEENGRGNFPPRFSGLQFPNYSSELNVNALELDDSALYLCASSLGGGDNSPLHFGNGTRLTVT.